This T cell receptor (beta chain) came from a study of CD8 T cells in ankylosing spondylitis. Notes on the study in general: Certain motif variants had earlier been reported in reactive arthritis synovial fluid and blood.

A single record per CDR3 protein comes from TCRdb applying MiXCR to the 5' RACE reads. The repertoire holds 90,000 to 120,000 distinct CDR3 sequences, with 20% to 30% as singletons. For this clonotype: Its antigen is unidentified. An end of the junction does not agree with germline; a read error may underlie this.

This receptor was identified in a male donor with ankylosing spondylitis. What was sequenced was synovial fluid, either unsorted or a sorted T cell fraction (not recorded which).

This chain's CDR3 is CASRLAGPAVENIQYF. CDR3 DNA: TGCGCCAGCCGCTTGGCGGGCCCCGCTGTCGAAAACATTCAGTACTTC. The rearrangement uses TRBV5-1 and TRBJ2-4; the D gene is possibly TRBD2 (5 bases). Per germline, CDR1 SGHRS and CDR2 YFSETQ. CDR3 size: 16 residues.